Each of the 29 T cell receptor beta chains below was sequenced from the same sample in a study of cytomegalovirus exposure and HLA in healthy donors. Primers: 60 Vbeta forward and 13 Jbeta reverse. Generated by immunoSEQ multiplex PCR, the TCRdb table keeps only in-frame clones and is missing some. The sample lists 130,000 or so clones, 60% to 80% seen once, with about 1.7% in the top ten. The source material was PBMCs. These receptors all come from a female donor in good health and CMV-seronegative.

The chain combines TRBV27 with TRBJ1-5, with D possibly matching TRBD1 (5 bases). Germline CDR1 reads MNHEY; CDR2 reads SMNVEV (reference sequence). V lost 4 bases, J lost 7 bases, and 11 bases lay in between. This CDR3 is built from 13 residues. The CDR3 sequence is CASSSKTEQPQHF. The CDR3 region has the DNA TGTGCCAGCAGTTCGAAGACAGAACAGCCCCAGCATTTT.

The chain couples TRBV19 to TRBJ2-7; 7 nucleotides line up with TRBD1. V was clipped by 5 bases and J by 0 bases; unmatched bases: 7. CDR1 is LNHDA and CDR2 is SQIVND in the germline V gene (reference sequence). This CDR3 has 15 amino acids. The CDR3 DNA follows: TGTGCCAGTAGTCCGGGGACAGCCCGCTCCTACGAGCAGTACTTC. Protein product: CASSPGTARSYEQYF.

The chain is built from TRBV19 and TRBJ2-1; D uncertain. CDR1 is LNHDA and CDR2 is SQIVND in the germline V gene (reference sequence). V was cut by 4 bases and J by 5 bases, with 9 bases left in between. The CDR3 is 13 amino acids. The CDR3 sequence: CASSTRRNNEQFF. In DNA form, the CDR3 reads TGTGCCAGTAGTACTAGACGGAACAATGAGCAGTTCTTC.

The chain combines TRBV6-1 with TRBJ2-7; TRBD1 aligns across 7 bases. Germline V gene lookup returns CDR1 MNHNS and CDR2 SASEGT. The trim removed 6 bases at V and 7 bases at J, leaving 15 bases unmatched. The CDR3 covers 15 residues. CDR3 coding DNA: TGTGCCAGCAGCCTGGGGACAGTTCTTCTACGGGAGCAGTACTTC. Translation gives CASSLGTVLLREQYF.

This clone was seen only a few times. This rearrangement joins TRBV5-4 to TRBJ1-1; 9 bases line up with TRBD1. Losses at the gene ends were 5 bases for V and 0 bases for J; bases not matched to a gene: 11. Germline assignment: CDR1 SGHNT and CDR2 YYREEE (reference sequence). The CDR3 runs to 17 residues. For the CDR3, the DNA is TGTGCCAGCAGGCCGACAGGGGGTTCCCTTTTGAACACTGAAGCTTTCTTT. This sequence encodes CASRPTGGSLLNTEAFF.

The J gene is TRBJ2-1, the V gene TRBV5-4; 10 bases align to TRBD2. Germline CDR1 and CDR2: SGHNT and YYREEE (reference sequence). V shed 5 bases, J shed 5 bases, and the junction held 7 bases outside the gene matches. The length of the CDR3 is 15 residues. As DNA, the CDR3 is TGTGCCAGCAGAGGAGCGGGAGGGGGAGACAATGAGCAGTTCTTC. Residues: CASRGAGGGDNEQFF.

V usage is TRBV5-1 and J usage is TRBJ2-7; 11 bases fit TRBD2. V trimming: 3 bases; J trimming: 3 bases; junction bases outside the gene matches: 5. From germline, CDR1 is SGHRS and CDR2 YFSETQ. The CDR3 contains 15 residues. Here the CDR3 reads CASSYGTSGDYEQYF. The CDR3 DNA reads TGCGCCAGCAGCTACGGGACTAGCGGAGACTACGAGCAGTACTTC.

In its sample, this clone was seen a few times. The V and J genes are TRBV7-2 and TRBJ1-1; possibly TRBD1 for D (5 bases). V dropped 5 bases and J dropped 7 bases, with 8 bases sitting between them. This CDR3 is built from 11 residues. Germline V gene lookup returns CDR1 SGHTA and CDR2 FQGNSA. The CDR3 loop is CASSQDNEAFF. As DNA, the CDR3 is TGTGCCAGCAGCCAGGACAATGAAGCTTTCTTT. The full variable domain, completed using reference TRBV7-2 and TRBJ1-1, is GAGVSQSPSNKVTEKGKDVELRCDPISGHTALYWYRQSLGQGLEFLIYFQGNSAPDKSGLPSDRFSAERTGGSVSTLTIQRTQQEDSAVYLCASSQDNEAFFGQGTRLTVV.

The gene calls are TRBV7-2 and TRBJ2-1; weak D call: TRBD2 (6 bases). The CDR3 is 16 residues long. The V gene's germline CDR1 is SGHTA and CDR2 FQGNSA. V dropped 5 bases and J dropped 9 bases, with 23 bases sitting between them. The CDR3 loop reads CASSPSRIWRAGEQFF. As DNA, the CDR3 is TGTGCCAGCAGCCCTAGCCGGATTTGGAGGGCGGGTGAGCAGTTCTTC.

The chain has TRBV7-3 and TRBJ2-3, with a tentative D call TRBD2 (6 bases). The length of the CDR3 is 14 residues. V shed 2 bases and J shed 9 bases, with 15 bases lying between them. From germline, CDR1 is SGHTA and CDR2 FQGTGA. CDR3 DNA sequence: TGTGCCAGCAGCTTACCGACCCTGGGAGGCACGCAGTATTTT. This encodes CASSLPTLGGTQYF. Based on the CDR3 plus reference TRBV7-3 and TRBJ2-3, the full variable domain is GAGVSQTPSNKVTEKGKYVELRCDPISGHTALYWYRQSLGQGPEFLIYFQGTGAADDSGLPNDRFFAVRPEGSVSTLKIQRTERGDSAVYLCASSLPTLGGTQYFGPGTRLTVL.

The V call is TRBV28, the J call TRBJ1-2, with a tentative D call TRBD1 (6 bases). This CDR3 contains 12 residues. The germline gives CDR1 MDHEN, CDR2 SYDVKM. V lost 2 bases and J lost 8, with 9 bases in between. CDR3 coding DNA: TGTGCCAGCAGTTTAGGGGGGGCGGGCTACACCTTC. It specifies CASSLGGAGYTF.

This clone appeared a single time. This sequence joins TRBV7-2 and TRBJ2-3; D is undetermined. Per germline, CDR1 SGHTA and CDR2 FQGNSA. CDR3 length: 16 amino acids. Deletions cut 1 base from V and 0 bases from J, with 11 bases between. The CDR3 coding sequence is TGTGCCAGCAGCTTAGTGGGCAGCCGGAGCACAGATACGCAGTATTTT. Translated: CASSLVGSRSTDTQYF.

The chain joins TRBV10-1 to TRBJ2-4; TRBD2 matches 9 bases. Trimming took 5 bases from V and 1 from J; bases not matched to a gene: 3. The germline V gene has CDR1 WNHNN and CDR2 SYGVQD (reference sequence). This CDR3 has 15 amino acids. CDR3 in DNA: TGCGCCAGCAGTCATGGACTAGCGGCCAAAAACATTCAGTACTTC. Translation gives CASSHGLAAKNIQYF.

V and J are TRBV7-6 and TRBJ1-1; possibly TRBD1 for D (5 bases). The germline V gene encodes CDR1 SGHVS and CDR2 FNYEAQ. Trimming stripped 5 bases from V and 4 bases from J, with 14 bases between. The length of the CDR3 is 14 residues. CDR3 nucleotides: TGTGCCAGCAGCCCCGGGACCGGGAGCACTGAAGCTTTCTTT. Protein: CASSPGTGSTEAFF.

The chain joins TRBV5-1 to TRBJ2-5; 15 positions agree with TRBD2. The V gene end was trimmed by 4 bases and the J gene end by 0 bases; junction bases not matched to a gene: 4. The CDR3 is 17 amino acids. Per germline, CDR1 SGHRS and CDR2 YFSETQ. CDR3 in DNA: TGCGCCAGCAGCAATGGACTAGCGGGGGGGTACCAAGAGACCCAGTACTTC. This sequence encodes CASSNGLAGGYQETQYF.

The chain carries TRBV25-1 and TRBJ2-7, with 7 bases lining up with TRBD1. The germline V gene encodes CDR1 MGHDK and CDR2 SYGVNS. The CDR3 loop spans 13 amino acids. J gave up 4 bases and V 4 bases, and 4 bases lay outside the gene matches. In DNA, the CDR3 is TGTGCCAGCAGTGCCCAGACAGGGTACGAGCAGTACTTC. Its translation is CASSAQTGYEQYF.

The J gene is TRBJ2-1, the V gene TRBV5-6; 8 nucleotides line up with TRBD2. This CDR3 is built from 16 residues. Germline CDR1 is SGHDT and CDR2 is YYEEEE. V shed 4 bases and J 5 bases; nucleotides not matched to a gene: 11. The CDR3 sequence is CASSGGSLAGHNEQFF. In DNA form, the CDR3 reads TGTGCCAGCAGCGGGGGAAGCTTAGCGGGACACAATGAGCAGTTCTTC.

V and J are TRBV28 and TRBJ1-2, with 10 nucleotides matching TRBD1. CDR3 length: 14 amino acids. V was pared by 4 bases and J by 5 bases, with 4 bases of the junction left unmatched. Germline CDR1 is MDHEN and CDR2 is SYDVKM. The CDR3 nucleotides read TGTGCCAGCAGTTCCGGGACAGGGGTATATGGCTACACCTTC. Translating gives CASSSGTGVYGYTF.

This clone showed up just once. The chain carries TRBV4-1 and TRBJ2-7; no clear D. With 0 bases removed from V and 2 bases from J, the gap between germline ends came to 17 bases. The CDR3 runs to 17 residues. Germline assignment: CDR1 MGHRA and CDR2 YSYEKL. For the CDR3, the DNA is TGCGCCAGCAGCCAAGAATCGCAGGCTTACAGCCCCTACGAGCAGTACTTC. It encodes CASSQESQAYSPYEQYF.

The V gene is TRBV5-1, the J gene TRBJ2-7, with 9 bases that match TRBD1. Germline CDR1 SGHRS, CDR2 YFSETQ. This CDR3 has 14 residues. V was pared by 0 bases and J by 5 bases, with 3 bases of the junction left unmatched. The CDR3 bases are TGCGCCAGCAGCTTGGGACAGGGGGTAAACGAGCAGTACTTC. Protein sequence: CASSLGQGVNEQYF.

V usage is TRBV6-4 and J usage is TRBJ2-5; TRBD2 agrees at 8 bases. J lost 0 bases, V lost 6 bases, and 12 bases had no gene match. Germline CDR1 is MRHNA and CDR2 is SNTAGT. The CDR3 sequence is 17 residues long. CDR3 DNA: TGTGCCAGCAGAGTAAGGGATAGCGGGAAGTACCAAGAGACCCAGTACTTC. Amino acids: CASRVRDSGKYQETQYF.

J is TRBJ1-4 and V is TRBV18, with D perhaps matching TRBD1 (5 bases). With 4 bases removed from V and 0 bases from J, the gap between germline ends came to 9 bases. This CDR3 has 15 residues. Germline CDR1 is KGHSH and CDR2 is LQKENI. The CDR3 reads CASSRTSATNEKLFF. As DNA, the CDR3 is TGTGCCAGCTCACGGACATCCGCAACTAATGAAAAACTGTTTTTT.

Comment on this clone: One end of the junction is discordant with germline, which a read error may explain. V gene TRBV7-9 combines with J gene TRBJ1-2; D is undetermined. The CDR3 contains 13 residues. The germline gives CDR1 SEHNR, CDR2 FQNEAQ (reference sequence). The chain's CDR3 is CSSSSVQIYGYTF. The CDR3 nucleotides read TGTTCCAGCAGCTCTGTACAGATCTATGGCTACACCTTC.

V gene TRBV28 combines with J gene TRBJ2-4; D is possibly TRBD2 (6 bases). V was trimmed by 3 bases and J by 8 bases, leaving 8 bases between them. The CDR3 length is 12 residues. Germline values: CDR1 MDHEN, CDR2 SYDVKM. This CDR3 is CASSLGGHIQYF. CDR3 nucleotide sequence: TGTGCCAGCAGTTTGGGGGGTCACATTCAGTACTTC.

The J gene is TRBJ1-2, the V gene TRBV2; D may be TRBD1 (6 bases). The CDR3 extends over 15 amino acids. Trimming removed 7 bases from V and 4 bases from J, with 19 bases in between. CDR1 is SNHLY, CDR2 FYNNEI, per germline. The CDR3, as DNA: TGTGCCAGCACTAGGAGCCGGGACAAGATCTATGGCTACACCTTC. Protein sequence: CASTRSRDKIYGYTF. Full variable domain (outside the CDR3, taken from reference TRBV2 and TRBJ1-2): EPEVTQTPSHQVTQMGQEVILRCVPISNHLYFYWYRQILGQKVEFLVSFYNNEISEKSEIFDDQFSVERPDGSNFTLKIRSTKLEDSAMYFCASTRSRDKIYGYTFGSGTRLTVV.

The chain is built from TRBV7-9 and TRBJ1-1; the D gene is possibly TRBD1 (6 bases). In germline, CDR1 is SEHNR, CDR2 FQNEAQ (reference sequence). This CDR3 comprises 14 residues. V lost 0 bases to trimming and J lost 11 bases, with 16 bases between them. CDR3 bases: TGTGCCAGCAGCTTAGCCCCACAGGGAAGAGAGGCTTTCTTT. This encodes CASSLAPQGREAFF.

V gene TRBV6-5 combines with J gene TRBJ2-6; 7 bases fit TRBD1. Germline-derived CDR1 and CDR2 are MNHEY and SVGAGI. The V segment lost 6 bases and the J segment 0 bases; nucleotides outside the gene matches: 2. CDR3 length: 15 residues. CDR3 bases: TGTGCCAGCAGGGGACAGATCTCTGGGGCCAACGTCCTGACTTTC. This gives the protein CASRGQISGANVLTF.

This sequence joins TRBV9 and TRBJ2-2, with D perhaps matching TRBD1 (6 bases). CDR3 size: 14 residues. CDR1 is SGDLS and CDR2 is YYNGEE in the germline V gene. The V and J ends lost 3 bases and 6 bases respectively, with 12 bases between them. In DNA form, the CDR3 reads TGTGCCAGCAGCGGACTACAGGGTTCCGGGGAGCTGTTTTTT. It translates to CASSGLQGSGELFF.

This chain links TRBV7-9 with TRBJ2-6; 10 positions agree with TRBD1. Germline loops: CDR1 SEHNR, CDR2 FQNEAQ (reference sequence). The V and J ends lost 6 bases and 2 bases, in that order; junction bases with no gene match: 10. The CDR3 loop spans 18 amino acids. CDR3: CASRITGTGEPGANVLTF. The CDR3, as DNA: TGTGCCAGCAGAATTACCGGGACAGGGGAACCTGGGGCCAACGTCCTGACTTTC.